This record concerns one T cell receptor beta chain sequence. Its antigen is undetermined. Sequenced with the Oncomine TCR Beta short-read assay was DNA taken from cultured CD4+ T cells. Using its own MiXCR run on the PCR reads, TCRdb lists one record per CDR3 protein. This sample carries more than 13,000 distinct CDR3 sequences, under 30% of them seen once, and the ten largest clones take approximately 17%. The length of the CDR3 is 16 residues. With 4 bases clipped from V and 1 base from J, the junction kept 6 bases outside the gene matches. Germline loops: CDR1 MGHDK, CDR2 SYGVNS. This specimen belongs to a study of vaccination and CD4 T cells after COVID-19. Study summary: The post-vaccine samples came a median 72 days after dose two (range 14 to 241). Points from the study as a whole: Convalescent patients displayed a median about 86% of reactive clones emerging only post-vaccination.

The sample's treatment: approximately 11-day PBMC culture with coronavirus spike peptide pools or control peptides (ViraFEST assay). Alongside around 10 IU/ml IL-2 and roughly 9.9 ug/ml peptide pools, PBMCs were cultured at a few million per well. The sequence derives from a human donor with COVID-19. The sequencing input was cultured CD4+ T cells from blood. The chain carries TRBV25-1 and TRBJ2-5; 10 bases are a match to TRBD1. The CDR3 DNA is TGTGCCAGCAGTGCATGGACAGGGGGGATCCAAGAGACCCAGTACTTC. Translated: CASSAWTGGIQETQYF.